These 23 T cell receptor beta chains were sequenced from one sample in a study of human T cells and chemical hapten exposure. Time point described: patch test 1, 2 weeks after DPC sensitization. Treatment meaning: therapeutic diphenylcyclopropenone sensitization with weekly scalp DPC. One entry per CDR3 protein, called by TCRdb with MiXCR from the RACE reads. Of a few hundred thousand distinct CDR3 sequences listed, approximately 5.1% are singletons. Sequences were derived from whole blood, sampled in connection with sensitization to the hapten diphenylcyclopropenone (DPC). These receptors all come from a woman between 50 and 59 years old with alopecia areata. Some clones in this sample may be carry-over from other donors' samples.

This clonotype has a handful of counts. This rearrangement joins TRBV11-2 to TRBJ1-6, with 9 bases aligning to TRBD1. The CDR3 has 15 amino acids. Per germline, CDR1 SGHAT and CDR2 FQNNGV. The J segment lost 8 bases and the V segment lost 1 base, leaving 3 bases of the junction unmatched. The CDR3 region has the DNA TGTGCCAGCAGCTTAGGGGACAGGGAGGATTCACCCCTCCACTTT. Its translation is CASSLGDREDSPLHF.

In its sample, this clonotype was seen many times. The rearrangement uses TRBV11-2 and TRBJ2-1, with 14 bases aligning to TRBD2. V dropped 1 base and J dropped 6; count of bases not matched to a gene: 2. The CDR3 contains 16 residues. Per germline, CDR1 SGHAT and CDR2 FQNNGV. Here the CDR3 DNA reads TGTGCCAGCAGCTTAGTTGGGACTAGCGGGGGCAATGAGCAGTTCTTC. This encodes CASSLVGTSGGNEQFF.

This clonotype was detected ten times or more. V usage is TRBV6-6 and J usage is TRBJ1-3; possibly TRBD1 for D (5 bases). The CDR3 is made up of 16 amino acids. The V gene lost 5 bases and the J gene lost 3 bases, with 17 bases spanning the gap. The germline V gene has CDR1 MNHNY and CDR2 SVGAGI (reference sequence). CDR3 protein: CASSNPVGVDGNTIYF. The CDR3 region has the DNA TGTGCCAGCAGTAATCCTGTAGGGGTAGATGGAAACACCATATATTTT.

This chain links TRBV7-9 with TRBJ1-1, with D perhaps TRBD1 (5 bases). The germline V gene encodes CDR1 SEHNR and CDR2 FQNEAQ (reference sequence). V was clipped by 1 base and J by 0 bases, with 15 bases between them. This CDR3 is built from 17 residues. The CDR3 coding sequence is TGTGCCAGCAGCTTAGGGACACGGGACGTCATGAACACTGAAGCTTTCTTT. Protein sequence: CASSLGTRDVMNTEAFF.

This chain uses TRBV11-2 with TRBJ2-1; TRBD2 matches at 7 bases. The CDR3 sequence is 16 residues long. Per germline, CDR1 SGHAT and CDR2 FQNNGV. Trimming took 4 bases from V and 3 from J; bases not matched to a gene: 9. CDR3 nucleotide sequence: TGTGCCAGCAGCTCAATGGGACTACCCGTCTACAATGAGCAGTTCTTC. This encodes CASSSMGLPVYNEQFF.

This clonotype was detected ten times or more. For the CDR3, the DNA is TGTGCCAGCAGCTTAACGGGGGGCAGGAACACCGGGGAGCTGTTTTTT. Its translation: CASSLTGGRNTGELFF. V usage is TRBV7-3 and J usage is TRBJ2-2; TRBD1 or TRBD2 may be the D gene (6 bases each). V was trimmed by 0 bases and J by 1 base, leaving 9 bases between them. CDR1 is SGHTA, CDR2 FQGTGA, per germline. This CDR3 contains 16 residues.

This clonotype turned up a few times. This chain uses TRBV7-9 with TRBJ2-7; 9 bases are shared with TRBD1. Per germline, CDR1 SEHNR and CDR2 FQNEAQ (reference sequence). The CDR3 runs 14 residues. J gave up 8 bases and V 4 bases, and 9 bases lay outside the gene matches. CDR3 residues: CASSSRTGDSKQYF. The CDR3 region has the DNA TGTGCCAGCAGCTCACGGACAGGGGATAGCAAGCAGTACTTC. The complete variable domain, with remaining parts taken from reference TRBV7-9 and TRBJ2-7, reads DTGVSQNPRHKITKRGQNVTFRCDPISEHNRLYWYRQTLGQGPEFLTYFQNEAQLEKSRLLSDRFSAERPKGSFSTLEIQRTEQGDSAMYLCASSSRTGDSKQYFGPGTRLTVT.

This clonotype was seen a few times. CDR3 nucleotide sequence: TGCAGCGTTGAAATGGTGGGATTGGGTCCCAATGAGCAGTTCTTC. This sequence encodes CSVEMVGLGPNEQFF. The chain has TRBV29-1 and TRBJ2-1; D gene unclear. This CDR3 has 15 residues. Germline V lookup: CDR1 SQVTM, CDR2 ANQGSEA. With 2 bases removed from V and 6 bases from J, the gap between germline ends came to 17 bases.

This clonotype was seen repeatedly, ten times or more. The rearrangement uses TRBV10-3 and TRBJ2-1, with TRBD2 identical over 11 bases. The germline CDR1 and CDR2 sequences are ENHRY and SYGVKD. Trimming at V came to 3 bases and at J to 9 bases, leaving 7 bases not matched to a gene. The CDR3 is made up of 15 amino acids. The CDR3, as DNA: TGTGCCATCAGTGACAAACTAGCGGGGGTTTCTGAGCAGTTCTTC. Translation gives CAISDKLAGVSEQFF.

This clonotype was seen a few times. The J gene is TRBJ2-1, the V gene TRBV15; no clear D. Germline assignment: CDR1 LNHNV and CDR2 YYDKDF (reference sequence). Deletions cut 1 base from V and 6 bases from J, with 7 bases between. This CDR3 is 13 amino acids long. In DNA form, the CDR3 reads TGTGCCACCAGCAGAGGACTGTCCAATGAGCAGTTCTTC. Translated, it gives CATSRGLSNEQFF.

This clonotype has a count of ten or more. This chain links TRBV10-1 with TRBJ2-3, with a tentative D call TRBD2 (5 bases). Germline-derived CDR1 and CDR2 are WNHNN and SYGVQD (reference sequence). With 3 bases removed from V and 3 bases from J, the gap between germline ends came to 13 bases. The CDR3 is made up of 15 amino acids. The CDR3 loop is CASSETARGTDTQYF. The CDR3 coding sequence is TGCGCCAGCAGTGAAACGGCCCGAGGGACAGATACGCAGTATTTT.

This clonotype was counted ten times or more. The chain employs TRBV2 and TRBJ1-1, with 9 bases fitting TRBD1. The germline V gene encodes CDR1 SNHLY and CDR2 FYNNEI. CDR3 length equals 14 residues. With V trimmed by 4 bases and J by 5 bases, 5 bases remained unmatched. The CDR3 here is CASSGDRGATEAFF. CDR3 nucleotides: TGTGCCAGCAGTGGAGACAGGGGGGCAACTGAAGCTTTCTTT.

This clonotype has a count of ten or more. The chain employs TRBV4-3 and TRBJ2-5; D might be TRBD1 or TRBD2, each matching 6 bases. The V end lost 4 bases, the J end lost 1 base, and 13 bases lay between the germline ends. The germline V gene encodes CDR1 LGHNA and CDR2 YSLEER. The CDR3 is 15 amino acids. The chain's CDR3 is CASSLLGGGQETQYF. In DNA form, the CDR3 reads TGCGCCAGCAGCCTGCTAGGGGGAGGCCAAGAGACCCAGTACTTC.

This clonotype was found many times. The chain has TRBV20-1 and TRBJ1-1, with D unclear. CDR1 and CDR2 from the germline V gene are DFQATT and SNEGSKA (reference sequence). This CDR3 has 11 amino acids. CDR3 region: CRGTVNTEAFF. The CDR3 nucleotides are TGCAGGGGAACAGTGAACACTGAAGCTTTCTTT.

Many counts were recorded for this clonotype. The chain is built from TRBV28 and TRBJ2-5; 8 bases fit TRBD1. The CDR3 length is 17 residues. From germline, CDR1 is MDHEN and CDR2 SYDVKM. J was trimmed by 3 bases and V by 2 bases; bases with no gene match: 11. The CDR3 region has the DNA TGTGCCAGCAGTTTAAATCCCCCCGTGGACAGGGAAGAGACCCAGTACTTC. Its translation is CASSLNPPVDREETQYF.

V and J are TRBV14 and TRBJ2-1; no clear D gene. The germline V gene encodes CDR1 SGHDN and CDR2 FVKESK. Trimming pared 5 bases from V and 9 bases from J, leaving 11 bases between. This CDR3 region has 12 residues. CDR3 in DNA: TGTGCCAGCAGCAGGATTTGGAGTGAGCAGTTCTTC. Translation gives CASSRIWSEQFF.

This chain connects TRBV11-2 to TRBJ2-1; D is ambiguous. Germline lookup yields CDR1 SGHAT and CDR2 FQNNGV. This CDR3 spans 12 amino acids. Between the trimmed V and J ends, which lost 1 base and 9 bases, there was a span of 7 bases. The CDR3 loop is CASSLVSLEQFF. For the CDR3, the DNA is TGTGCCAGCAGCTTAGTATCTCTTGAGCAGTTCTTC.

This clonotype has just a few counts. J is TRBJ2-3 and V is TRBV29-1; D is unresolved. The CDR3 is 13 amino acids. Germline V CDR1 and CDR2: SQVTM, ANQGSEA. Deletions cut 7 bases from V and 2 bases from J, with 13 bases between. CDR3 residues: CSGRGRYTDTQYF. The CDR3 region has the DNA TGCAGCGGGAGAGGACGTTACACAGATACGCAGTATTTT.

This clonotype was detected ten times or more. The chain has TRBV7-2 and TRBJ1-5, with TRBD1 identical over 10 bases. The CDR3 sequence is 15 residues long. V dropped 7 bases and J dropped 3; count of bases not matched to a gene: 6. Germline CDR1 is SGHTA and CDR2 is FQGNSA. The CDR3 nucleotides read TGTGCCAGCACGCCCGGGACAGGGGCCAATCAGCCCCAGCATTTT. Translated: CASTPGTGANQPQHF.

At least ten counts were recorded for this clonotype. CDR3 in amino acids: CAISESYRDRGYHEQFF. The DNA for the CDR3 is TGTGCCATCAGTGAGTCGTATCGGGACAGGGGATACCATGAGCAGTTCTTC. This chain uses TRBV10-3 with TRBJ2-1; 10 bases align to TRBD1. The trim removed 0 bases at V and 8 bases at J, leaving 10 bases unmatched. Germline CDR1 reads ENHRY; CDR2 reads SYGVKD. This CDR3 has 17 amino acids.

This clonotype was found a few times. The chain carries TRBV5-4 and TRBJ1-2; 7 bases agree with TRBD1. Germline trimming cut 4 bases from V and 4 bases from J; bases unmatched to any gene: 7. CDR3 size: 14 residues. In germline, CDR1 is SGHNT, CDR2 YYREEE (reference sequence). CDR3 nucleotide sequence: TGTGCCAGCAGCGTCGACAGGGACCCCTATGGCTACACCTTC. Amino acid sequence: CASSVDRDPYGYTF.

This clonotype came up a few times. The J gene is TRBJ2-1, the V gene TRBV27; 10 positions agree with TRBD2. Trimming removed 7 bases from V and 3 bases from J; junction bases left unmatched: 6. Germline-derived CDR1 and CDR2 are MNHEY and SMNVEV (reference sequence). The CDR3 covers 15 residues. The CDR3 nucleotides are TGTGCCAGCAACCCTCTAGCGGGAGTCTACAATGAGCAGTTCTTC. Translation: CASNPLAGVYNEQFF.

The table lists this clonotype with many counts. The chain is built from TRBV20-1 and TRBJ1-2; weak D call: TRBD1 (5 bases). Germline CDR1 is DFQATT and CDR2 is SNEGSKA (reference sequence). V shed 3 bases and J shed 1 base, with 18 bases lying between them. The CDR3 has 16 amino acids. The CDR3 nucleotides are TGCAGTGCTAGGAAGACCTGGGACCGAAATAACTATGGCTACACCTTC. Protein sequence: CSARKTWDRNNYGYTF.